The 25 T cell receptor beta chains given below trace back to one sample, sequenced in a study of T cell responses to AZD1222 COVID-19 vaccine. Measured with immunoSEQ multiplex PCR; TCRdb has only the in-frame clones, and not every one. The repertoire holds over 130,000 clones, with more than 75% as singletons. Source: peripheral blood, taken 28 days after the second AZD1222 dose. The receptors here all came from an adult who received the AZD1222 COVID-19 vaccine.

Concerning this clone itself: An end of the junction does not agree with germline; a read error may underlie this. V gene TRBV7-2 combines with J gene TRBJ2-7, with unresolved D. Germline CDR1 SGHTA, CDR2 FQGNSA. The CDR3 contains 13 residues. The CDR3 region has the DNA TGTGCCAGCAGCTTGGGGATGGCAAGTGAGTGTTCCTTC. As protein: CASSLGMASECSF. Full variable domain (missing parts from reference TRBV7-2 and TRBJ2-7): GAGVSQSPSNKVTEKGKDVELRCDPISGHTALYWYRQSLGQGLEFLIYFQGNSAPDKSGLPSDRFSAERTGGSVSTLTIQRTQQEDSAVYLCASSLGMASECSFGPGTRLTVT.

Worth noting for this clone: The junction and the germline gene differ at one end; a read error may be behind it. The chain employs TRBV12-3 or TRBV12-4 and TRBJ1-1; the D is unclear. The CDR3 covers 10 residues. CDR3 in amino acids: CASSPPPTNF. The CDR3 DNA sequence: TGTGCCAGCAGTCCCCCACCCACTAATTTT.

The chain joins TRBV19 to TRBJ2-7; maybe TRBD1 (6 bases). The germline gives CDR1 LNHDA, CDR2 SQIVND (reference sequence). V lost 10 bases, J lost 3 bases, and 16 bases lay in between. The CDR3 spans 13 residues. This CDR3 reads CATSRGPGYEQYF. The CDR3 nucleotides are TGTGCCACTAGCAGGGGTCCTGGCTACGAGCAGTACTTC. The variable domain in full, completed from reference TRBV19 and TRBJ2-7, reads DGGITQSPKYLFRKEGQNVTLSCEQNLNHDAMYWYRQDPGQGLRLIYYSQIVNDFQKGDIAEGYSVSREKKESFPLTVTSAQKNPTAFYLCATSRGPGYEQYFGPGTRLTVT.

The genes are TRBV5-1 and TRBJ1-1, with 10 bases identical to TRBD1. CDR1 SGHRS and CDR2 YFSETQ come from the germline V gene. V dropped 4 bases and J dropped 6; count of bases not matched to a gene: 6. This CDR3 spans 14 amino acids. The CDR3 bases are TGCGCCAGCAGCCGCGGGACAGGGGTCCCTGAAGCTTTCTTT. Translated, it gives CASSRGTGVPEAFF. The full variable domain, in which reference TRBV5-1 and TRBJ1-1 provide the parts outside the CDR3, is KAGVTQTPRYLIKTRGQQVTLSCSPISGHRSVSWYQQTPGQGLQFLFEYFSETQRNKGNFPGRFSGRQFSNSRSEMNVSTLELGDSALYLCASSRGTGVPEAFFGQGTRLTVV.

This chain links TRBV28 with TRBJ1-5, with no clear D. The CDR3 extends over 13 amino acids. V gave up 7 bases and J gave up 11 bases, with 18 bases separating them. CDR1 is MDHEN and CDR2 is SYDVKM in the germline V gene. CDR3 in amino acids: CASTTPQVLTQHF. The CDR3 DNA is TGTGCCAGCACCACGCCCCAGGTCTTGACCCAGCATTTT.

The chain has TRBV21-1 and TRBJ2-6; whether TRBD1, the table's D call, matches the DNA was not checked. TRBV21-1 is a known pseudogene. This CDR3 contains 17 residues. CDR3 in amino acids: CASLGQGFKFGANVLTF. CDR3 DNA: TGTGCCAGCCTGGGACAGGGCTTTAAGTTTGGGGCCAACGTCCTGACTTTC.

This clone was recorded once. The chain links TRBV19 to TRBJ1-2; D unresolved. Germline V CDR1 and CDR2: LNHDA, SQIVND (reference sequence). This CDR3 spans 17 amino acids. V gave up 6 bases and J gave up 2 bases, with 22 bases separating them. The CDR3 nucleotides are TGTGCCAGTAGGGGGTCTTTGGTGGTAATGAAGAACTATGGCTACACCTTC. It specifies CASRGSLVVMKNYGYTF. Full variable domain (remainder filled in from reference TRBV19 and TRBJ1-2): DGGITQSPKYLFRKEGQNVTLSCEQNLNHDAMYWYRQDPGQGLRLIYYSQIVNDFQKGDIAEGYSVSREKKESFPLTVTSAQKNPTAFYLCASRGSLVVMKNYGYTFGSGTRLTVV.

The V and J genes are TRBV7-9 and TRBJ1-5; the D gene is possibly TRBD1 (5 bases). Germline CDR1 SEHNR, CDR2 FQNEAQ (reference sequence). The CDR3 has 14 amino acids. V lost 1 base, J lost 4 bases, and 8 bases lay in between. In DNA, the CDR3 is TGTGCCAGCAGCTTAGTGGGGGTAAATCAGCCCCAGCATTTT. It is translated as CASSLVGVNQPQHF.

This clone is a singleton in its sample. This chain uses TRBV7-6 with TRBJ2-3; 8 positions match TRBD2. Germline values: CDR1 SGHVS, CDR2 FNYEAQ. V shed 1 base and J 3 bases; nucleotides not matched to a gene: 6. CDR3 length equals 16 residues. CDR3 protein: CASSLGVSGVTDTQYF. The CDR3 DNA reads as TGTGCCAGCAGCTTAGGTGTTAGCGGGGTAACAGATACGCAGTATTTT.

CDR3 in amino acids: CASSFGRAAGSPLHF. The CDR3 DNA is TGTGCCAGCAGTTTCGGCAGGGCGGCCGGTTCACCCCTCCACTTT. The chain couples TRBV27 to TRBJ1-6; TRBD1 is a possible D gene (5 bases). With 3 bases removed from V and 9 bases from J, the gap between germline ends came to 15 bases. Per the germline V gene, CDR1 is MNHEY and CDR2 is SMNVEV (reference sequence). This CDR3 region has 15 residues.

This chain links TRBV3-1 (or the pseudogene TRBV3-2) with TRBJ1-1; D is perhaps TRBD1 (6 bases). Germline assignment: CDR1 LGHDT and CDR2 YNNKEL (reference sequence). V lost 4 bases, J lost 5 bases, and 20 bases lay in between. This CDR3 has 16 amino acids. CDR3 in amino acids: CASSPRTEGRFTEAFF. The CDR3 DNA sequence: TGTGCCAGCAGCCCCAGGACAGAGGGACGGTTTACTGAAGCTTTCTTT.

The chain employs TRBV18 and TRBJ1-1; 7 nucleotides agree with TRBD1. This CDR3 has 13 residues. Germline values: CDR1 KGHSH, CDR2 LQKENI. Trimming took 5 bases from V and 11 from J; bases not matched to a gene: 11. The CDR3 here is CASSADRDLGAFF. The CDR3 DNA sequence: TGTGCCAGCTCAGCCGACAGGGATTTAGGGGCTTTCTTT. The full variable domain, its missing parts supplied by reference TRBV18 and TRBJ1-1, is NAGVMQNPRHLVRRRGQEARLRCSPMKGHSHVYWYRQLPEEGLKFMVYLQKENIIDESGMPKERFSAEFPKEGPSILRIQQVVRGDSAAYFCASSADRDLGAFFGQGTRLTVV.

The genes are TRBV20-1 and TRBJ1-3, with unresolved D. The germline CDR1 and CDR2 sequences are DFQATT and SNEGSKA (reference sequence). The germline V and J ends were trimmed by 3 bases and 0 bases, with 15 bases remaining between them. The CDR3 runs 16 residues. CDR3 in amino acids: CSASLPPSSSGNTIYF. CDR3 nucleotides: TGCAGTGCTAGTCTTCCACCGTCAAGCTCTGGAAACACCATATATTTT.

This sequence joins TRBV6-5 and TRBJ1-2; 7 nucleotides line up with TRBD1. Germline lookup yields CDR1 MNHEY and CDR2 SVGAGI. The CDR3 is 13 amino acids. Trimming at V came to 6 bases and at J to 4 bases, leaving 5 bases not matched to a gene. The CDR3 reads CASSPGQSYGYTF. The CDR3, as DNA: TGTGCCAGCAGCCCGGGACAGTCCTATGGCTACACCTTC.

In the case of this clone: At the DNA level, this CDR3 is encoded by other sequences in the same sample as well. The chain carries TRBV5-1 and TRBJ1-1; 8 bases fit TRBD1. With 4 bases clipped from V and 5 bases from J, the junction kept 7 bases outside the gene matches. This CDR3 contains 14 residues. Looked up from germline, CDR1 is SGHRS and CDR2 is YFSETQ. As DNA, the CDR3 is TGCGCCAGCAGCCCAGGACAGGGTTTGACTGAAGCTTTCTTT. It yields the protein CASSPGQGLTEAFF. Based on the CDR3 plus reference TRBV5-1 and TRBJ1-1, the full variable domain is KAGVTQTPRYLIKTRGQQVTLSCSPISGHRSVSWYQQTPGQGLQFLFEYFSETQRNKGNFPGRFSGRQFSNSRSEMNVSTLELGDSALYLCASSPGQGLTEAFFGQGTRLTVV.

V usage is TRBV5-1 and J usage is TRBJ2-3; maybe TRBD2 (5 bases). The CDR3 is 14 amino acids. Germline V CDR1 and CDR2: SGHRS, YFSETQ. The V end was cut by 6 bases, the J end by 2 bases, with 13 bases between. This CDR3 reads CASKEDYDTDTQYF. The CDR3 DNA follows: TGCGCCAGCAAGGAGGATTATGACACAGATACGCAGTATTTT.

V gene TRBV7-2 combines with J gene TRBJ2-6, with D tentatively TRBD2 (5 bases). The CDR3 contains 16 residues. From germline, CDR1 is SGHTA and CDR2 FQGNSA. Trimming pared 3 bases from V and 0 bases from J, leaving 9 bases between. CDR3 coding DNA: TGTGCCAGCAGCTTTAGGAGCGGCTCTGGGGCCAACGTCCTGACTTTC. Amino acid sequence: CASSFRSGSGANVLTF.

This chain links TRBV7-6 with TRBJ1-1; D might be TRBD1 (5 bases). Trimming removed 2 bases from V and 1 base from J, with 8 bases in between. Germline values: CDR1 SGHVS, CDR2 FNYEAQ. This CDR3 region has 14 residues. CDR3 coding DNA: TGTGCCAGCAGCTTACTCCAGGGGAACACTGAAGCTTTCTTT. Amino acids: CASSLLQGNTEAFF.

The V call is TRBV19, the J call TRBJ2-5; D may match TRBD1 or TRBD2 (6 bases each). V dropped 3 bases and J dropped 3 bases, with 17 bases sitting between them. The germline gives CDR1 LNHDA, CDR2 SQIVND (reference sequence). This CDR3 is built from 16 residues. The CDR3, as DNA: TGTGCCAGTAGTATGGGGGCTGGAGGGGCCGAAGAGACCCAGTACTTC. It specifies CASSMGAGGAEETQYF.

With regard to this clone: This same CDR3 is encoded by further DNA sequences in the sample. The chain couples TRBV28 to TRBJ2-5; D gene unclear. Germline lookup yields CDR1 MDHEN and CDR2 SYDVKM. CDR3 length: 10 residues. Trimming left V 5 bases short and J 2 bases short, with 0 bases between. The CDR3 DNA is TGTGCCAGCAGTCAAGAGACCCAGTACTTC. Translated, it gives CASSQETQYF.

In this sample, this clone turned up once. V gene TRBV2 combines with J gene TRBJ2-5; D may be TRBD1 (5 bases). The CDR3 loop spans 14 amino acids. V lost 6 bases and J 3 bases, leaving 14 bases between the germline ends. In germline, CDR1 is SNHLY, CDR2 FYNNEI. The CDR3 loop reads CASREKTVEETQYF. CDR3 in DNA: TGTGCCAGCAGGGAAAAGACAGTAGAAGAGACCCAGTACTTC.

The V and J genes are TRBV2 and TRBJ2-1, with a tentative D call TRBD1 (6 bases). Germline V gene lookup returns CDR1 SNHLY and CDR2 FYNNEI. This CDR3 is built from 15 residues. V lost 6 bases to trimming and J lost 4 bases, with 16 bases between them. The CDR3 is CASRANRERYNEQFF. In DNA, the CDR3 is TGTGCCAGCAGAGCTAACAGGGAACGATACAATGAGCAGTTCTTC.

The chain joins TRBV11-2 to TRBJ2-3; unclear D gene. The CDR3 is made up of 13 amino acids. CDR1 and CDR2 (germline): SGHAT, FQNNGV. V dropped 3 bases and J dropped 4 bases, with 8 bases sitting between them. The CDR3 reads CASSFQVSDTQYF. CDR3 DNA sequence: TGTGCCAGCAGCTTCCAGGTCTCAGATACGCAGTATTTT.

The V call is TRBV18, the J call TRBJ1-6; D unclear. Germline V lookup: CDR1 KGHSH, CDR2 LQKENI. This CDR3 spans 13 amino acids. V lost 6 bases, J lost 13 bases, and 16 bases lay in between. For the CDR3, the DNA is TGTGCCAGCTCCCCAACGGTGGAGGACCCCCTCCACTTT. Its protein is CASSPTVEDPLHF.

This clone was detected a few times. The chain carries TRBV5-1 and TRBJ2-1, with 9 nucleotides matching TRBD2. Germline CDR1 SGHRS, CDR2 YFSETQ. The V gene end was trimmed by 0 bases and the J gene end by 4 bases; junction bases not matched to a gene: 5. CDR3 length: 16 amino acids. The CDR3 sequence: CASSLDLAGFYNEQFF. The DNA for the CDR3 is TGCGCCAGCAGCTTGGATCTAGCGGGGTTTTACAATGAGCAGTTCTTC.